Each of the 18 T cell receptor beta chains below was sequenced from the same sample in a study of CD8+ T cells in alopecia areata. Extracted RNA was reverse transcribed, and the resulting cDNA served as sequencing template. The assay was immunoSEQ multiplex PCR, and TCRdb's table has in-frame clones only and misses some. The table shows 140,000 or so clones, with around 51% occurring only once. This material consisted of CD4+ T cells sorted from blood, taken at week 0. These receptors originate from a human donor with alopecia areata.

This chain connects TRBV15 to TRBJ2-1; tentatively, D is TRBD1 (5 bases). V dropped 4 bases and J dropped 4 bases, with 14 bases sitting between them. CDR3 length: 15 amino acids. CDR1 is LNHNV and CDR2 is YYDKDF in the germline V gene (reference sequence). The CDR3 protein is CATSNEYRTYNEQFF. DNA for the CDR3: TGTGCCACCAGCAATGAGTACAGGACGTACAATGAGCAGTTCTTC. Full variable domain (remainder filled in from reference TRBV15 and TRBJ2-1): DAMVIQNPRYQVTQFGKPVTLSCSQTLNHNVMYWYQQKSSQAPKLLFHYYDKDFNNEADTPDNFQSRRPNTSFCFLDIRSPGLGDTAMYLCATSNEYRTYNEQFFGPGTRLTVL.

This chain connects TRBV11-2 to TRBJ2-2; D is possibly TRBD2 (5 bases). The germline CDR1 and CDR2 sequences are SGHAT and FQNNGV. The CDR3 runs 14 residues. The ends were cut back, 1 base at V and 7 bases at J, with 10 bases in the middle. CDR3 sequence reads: CASSLGGQFGELFF. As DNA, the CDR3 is TGTGCCAGCAGCTTAGGAGGGCAGTTCGGGGAGCTGTTTTTT.

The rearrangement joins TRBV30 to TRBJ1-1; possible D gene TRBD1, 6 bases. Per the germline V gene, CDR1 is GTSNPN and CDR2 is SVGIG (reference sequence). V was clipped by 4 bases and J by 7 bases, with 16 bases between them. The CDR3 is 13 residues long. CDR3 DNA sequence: TGTGCCTGGAAAGCCAACAGGGTGGTTGAAGCTTTCTTT. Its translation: CAWKANRVVEAFF.

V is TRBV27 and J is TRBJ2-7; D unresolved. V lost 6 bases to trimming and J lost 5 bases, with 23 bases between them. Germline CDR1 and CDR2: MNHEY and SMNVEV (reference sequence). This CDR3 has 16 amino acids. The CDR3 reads CASSRALVRPEHEQYF. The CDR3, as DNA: TGTGCCAGCAGCCGAGCCCTCGTCAGGCCGGAGCACGAGCAGTACTTC.

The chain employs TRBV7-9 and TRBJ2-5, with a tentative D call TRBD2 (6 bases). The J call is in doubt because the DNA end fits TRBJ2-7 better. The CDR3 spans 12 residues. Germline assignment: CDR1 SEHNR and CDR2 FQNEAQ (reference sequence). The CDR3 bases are TGTGCCAGCAGCCGGATGGGGGGCGAGCAGTACTTC. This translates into CASSRMGGEQYF.

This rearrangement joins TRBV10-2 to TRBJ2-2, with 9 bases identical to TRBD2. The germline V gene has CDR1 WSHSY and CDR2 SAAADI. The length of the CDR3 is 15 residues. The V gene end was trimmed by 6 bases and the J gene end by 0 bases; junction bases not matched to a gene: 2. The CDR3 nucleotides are TGCGCCAGCAGGCTAGCGGGAACGAACACCGGGGAGCTGTTTTTT. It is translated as CASRLAGTNTGELFF.

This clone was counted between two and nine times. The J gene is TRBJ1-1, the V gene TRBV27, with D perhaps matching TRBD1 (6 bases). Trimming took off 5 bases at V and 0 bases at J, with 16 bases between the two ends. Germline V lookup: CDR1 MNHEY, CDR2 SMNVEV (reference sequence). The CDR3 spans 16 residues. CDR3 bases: TGTGCCAGCAGTCCGTCCGGGGGCTTTATGAACACTGAAGCTTTCTTT. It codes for CASSPSGGFMNTEAFF.

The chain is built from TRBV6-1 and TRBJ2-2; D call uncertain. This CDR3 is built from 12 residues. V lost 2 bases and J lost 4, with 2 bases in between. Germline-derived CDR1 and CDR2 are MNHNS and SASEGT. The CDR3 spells CASSEITGELFF. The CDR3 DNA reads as TGTGCCAGCAGTGAAATCACCGGGGAGCTGTTTTTT.

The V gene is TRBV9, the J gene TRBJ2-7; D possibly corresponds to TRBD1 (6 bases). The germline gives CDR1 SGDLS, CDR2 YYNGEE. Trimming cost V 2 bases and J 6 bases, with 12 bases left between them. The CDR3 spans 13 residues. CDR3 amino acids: CASSVRTVSEQYF. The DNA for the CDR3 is TGTGCCAGCAGCGTTAGGACAGTGAGCGAGCAGTACTTC.

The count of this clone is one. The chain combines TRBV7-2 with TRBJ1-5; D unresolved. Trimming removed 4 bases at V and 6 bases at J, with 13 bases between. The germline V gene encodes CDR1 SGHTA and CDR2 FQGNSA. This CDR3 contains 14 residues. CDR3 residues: CASSSLGDGQPQHF. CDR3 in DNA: TGTGCCAGCAGCTCCCTCGGGGATGGTCAGCCCCAGCATTTT.

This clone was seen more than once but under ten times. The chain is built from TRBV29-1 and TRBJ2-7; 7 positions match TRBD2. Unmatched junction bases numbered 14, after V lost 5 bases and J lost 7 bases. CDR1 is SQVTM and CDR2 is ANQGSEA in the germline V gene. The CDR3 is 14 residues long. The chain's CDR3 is CSVSMGLGGREQYF. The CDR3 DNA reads TGCAGCGTTTCGATGGGACTCGGCGGGAGAGAGCAGTACTTC.

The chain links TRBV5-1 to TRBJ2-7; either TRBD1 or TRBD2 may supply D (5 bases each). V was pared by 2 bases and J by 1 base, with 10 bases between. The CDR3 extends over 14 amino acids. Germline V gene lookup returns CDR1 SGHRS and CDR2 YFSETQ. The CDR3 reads CASSFGDGSYEQYF. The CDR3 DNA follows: TGCGCCAGCAGCTTCGGGGACGGATCCTACGAGCAGTACTTC. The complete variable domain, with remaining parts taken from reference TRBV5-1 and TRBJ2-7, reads KAGVTQTPRYLIKTRGQQVTLSCSPISGHRSVSWYQQTPGQGLQFLFEYFSETQRNKGNFPGRFSGRQFSNSRSEMNVSTLELGDSALYLCASSFGDGSYEQYFGPGTRLTVT.

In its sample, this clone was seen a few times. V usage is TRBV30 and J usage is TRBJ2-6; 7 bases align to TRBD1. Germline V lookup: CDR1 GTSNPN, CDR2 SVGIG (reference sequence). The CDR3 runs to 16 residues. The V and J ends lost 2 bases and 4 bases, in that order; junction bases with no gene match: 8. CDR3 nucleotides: TGTGCCTGGAGTCCTACAGGGGTTTTGGGGGCCAACGTCCTGACTTTC. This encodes CAWSPTGVLGANVLTF.

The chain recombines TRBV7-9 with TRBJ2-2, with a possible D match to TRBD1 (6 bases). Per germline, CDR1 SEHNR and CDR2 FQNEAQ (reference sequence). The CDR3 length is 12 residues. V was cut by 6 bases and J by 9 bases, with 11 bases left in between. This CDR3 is CASSSGQWELFF. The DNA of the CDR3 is TGTGCCAGCAGTTCGGGACAATGGGAGCTGTTTTTT.

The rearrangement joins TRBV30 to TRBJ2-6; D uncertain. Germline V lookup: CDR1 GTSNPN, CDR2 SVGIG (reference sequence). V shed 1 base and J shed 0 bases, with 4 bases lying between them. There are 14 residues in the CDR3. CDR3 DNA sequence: TGTGCCTGGAGTGGGGGCTCTGGGGCCAACGTCCTGACTTTC. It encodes CAWSGGSGANVLTF.

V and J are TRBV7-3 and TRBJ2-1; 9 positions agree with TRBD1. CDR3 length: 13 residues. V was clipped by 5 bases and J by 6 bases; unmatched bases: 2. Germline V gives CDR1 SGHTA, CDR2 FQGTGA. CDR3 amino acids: CASSLGQGNEQFF. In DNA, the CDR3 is TGTGCCAGCAGCCTGGGACAGGGCAATGAGCAGTTCTTC.

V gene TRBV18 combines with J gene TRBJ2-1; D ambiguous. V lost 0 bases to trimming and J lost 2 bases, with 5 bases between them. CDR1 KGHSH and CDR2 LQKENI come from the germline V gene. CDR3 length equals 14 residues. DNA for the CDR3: TGTGCCAGCTCACCACCGGACCCCTACAATGAGCAGTTCTTC. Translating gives CASSPPDPYNEQFF.

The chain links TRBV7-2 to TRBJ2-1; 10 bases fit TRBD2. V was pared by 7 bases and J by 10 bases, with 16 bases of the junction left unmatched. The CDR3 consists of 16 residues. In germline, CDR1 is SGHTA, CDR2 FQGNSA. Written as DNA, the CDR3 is TGTGCCAGCAAGTTGAATGGGCTAGCGGGAGTCGGGGAGCAGTTCTTC. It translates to CASKLNGLAGVGEQFF.